This TCR beta chain was found in a study of CD8 T cells in ankylosing spondylitis. Study-wide results and limits: According to the report, clones linked to the disease were significantly enriched in matched synovial fluid samples taken from ankylosing spondylitis patients. Blood from ankylosing spondylitis patients appeared to carry a characteristic roughly 8-variant TCR beta motif.

CDR1 DFQATT and CDR2 SNEGSKA come from the germline V gene (reference sequence). The CDR3 covers 14 residues. J was trimmed by 3 bases and V by 6 bases; bases with no gene match: 10. TCRdb itself ran the 5' RACE reads through MiXCR, one entry per CDR3 protein. The table includes 200,000 to 250,000 distinct CDR3 sequences, about 10% detected once. This clonotype was recorded at least ten times. The target antigen is unknown. The chain recombines TRBV20-1 with TRBJ2-7; 8 bases map to TRBD1. The specimen sequenced was blood, either unsorted or a sorted T cell fraction (not recorded which). The origin of this receptor is a male donor with ankylosing spondylitis or in good health (not recorded which). CDR3 nucleotides: TGCAGTGCACAGTCAGGGGGCGAATTCTACGAGCAGTACTTC. It codes for CSAQSGGEFYEQYF.